This T cell receptor (beta chain) comes out of a study of T cells in localized non-small cell lung cancer. Study results and caveats: Tumor showed lower T cell clonality than uninvolved adjacent lung, where it was highest. Sequencing involved a lone tumor region, leaving heterogeneity possible.

Here immunoSEQ multiplex PCR was the method, and the copy in TCRdb shows in-frame clones only, minus some. Here the sample spans thousands of clones, roughly 30% being singletons. A remark on this clone: Its antigen is undetermined.

Germline CDR1 reads LNHDA; CDR2 reads SQIVND (reference sequence). Trimming cost V 3 bases and J 3 bases, with 20 bases left between them. This CDR3 contains 17 residues. The chain recombines TRBV19 with TRBJ1-1; tentatively, D is TRBD1 (6 bases). The source material was lung tumor tissue, sampled before any cancer treatment. The clonotype was recovered from a man aged 40 to 69 with stage II lung adenocarcinoma. DNA for the CDR3: TGTGCCAGTAGTATCGACTTAGCAACAGGGACTTACACTGAAGCTTTCTTT. Translating gives CASSIDLATGTYTEAFF.